This is a list of T cell receptor beta chains from one sample in a study of T cell responses to AZD1222 COVID-19 vaccine. The repertoire was sequenced with immunoSEQ multiplex PCR; TCRdb's copy has only in-frame clones and lacks some. This table holds around 150,000 clones, 88% found once. The sample was peripheral blood, taken on day 0 of AZD1222 vaccination. The receptors stem from an adult in good health. Each CDR3 is given with its conserved first and last residue. The order of the fields is clone size, V gene, J gene, D gene, CDR3 protein, CDR3 DNA. The D gene is left open where the match is weak. A clone size is listed for some rows: how often the clone was seen (once, few, many), or a class if it is expanded.

.	TRBV9	TRBJ1-3	TRBD1	CASRSGQGAGNTIYF	TGTGCCAGCAGATCCGGACAGGGGGCCGGAAACACCATATATTTT
.	TRBV11-2	TRBJ2-1	.	CASSLGVGLEQFF	TGTGCCAGCAGCTTAGGGGTCGGCCTTGAGCAGTTCTTC
.	TRBV7-2	TRBJ2-7	TRBD2	CASSPGTSGSYEQYF	TGTGCCAGCAGCCCCGGGACTAGCGGATCATACGAGCAGTACTTC
few	TRBV5-1	TRBJ2-1	TRBD1	CASSLEQGQGNEQFF	TGCGCCAGCAGCTTGGAACAGGGGCAGGGCAATGAGCAGTTCTTC
once	TRBV7-2	TRBJ2-4	.	CASSLRPDIQYF	TGTGCCAGCAGCTTACGGCCGGACATTCAGTACTTC
.	TRBV28	TRBJ2-1	.	CASRPTGNEQFF	TGTGCCAGCAGGCCCACGGGCAATGAGCAGTTCTTC
once	TRBV9	TRBJ2-2	.	CASSDQRYTGELFF	TGTGCCAGCAGCGACCAGAGGTACACCGGGGAGCTGTTTTTT
once	TRBV27	TRBJ1-2	.	CASRPHVGDYGYTF	TGTGCCAGCAGGCCCCACGTGGGGGACTATGGCTACACCTTC
.	TRBV18	TRBJ1-2	TRBD1	CASSLDRVSNYGYTF	TGTGCCAGCTCACTGGACAGGGTATCGAACTATGGCTACACCTTC
few	TRBV28	TRBJ2-1	.	CASISDGSYNEQFF	TGTGCCAGCATCTCGGACGGCTCCTACAATGAGCAGTTCTTC
.	TRBV9	TRBJ1-2	TRBD1	CASSAGDRLNYGYTF	TGTGCCAGCAGCGCGGGGGACAGACTTAACTATGGCTACACCTTC
.	TRBV20-1	TRBJ1-1	.	CSARVWMEAFF	TGCAGTGCTAGAGTGTGGATGGAAGCTTTCTTT
.	TRBV3-1/TRBV3-2	TRBJ2-7	.	CASSSHRYEQYF	TGTGCCAGCAGCTCCCACCGCTACGAGCAGTACTTC
.	TRBV19	TRBJ1-2	.	CASMNGFYGYTF	TGTGCCAGTATGAACGGTTTTTATGGCTACACCTTC
.	TRBV30	TRBJ1-2	TRBD1	CAWTNAGTGGTRGYTF	TGTGCCTGGACCAACGCGGGGACAGGGGGCACGCGTGGCTACACCTTC
many	TRBV15	TRBJ1-2	.	CATSRIGRGYTF	TGTGCCACCAGCAGAATTGGCAGGGGCTACACCTTC
.	TRBV27	TRBJ2-3	TRBD2	CASRPSGGTQYF	TGTGCCAGCAGACCATCGGGGGGTACGCAGTATTTT
few	TRBV30	TRBJ2-4	.	CAWSVEGGRNIQYF	TGTGCCTGGAGTGTGGAAGGGGGTAGGAACATTCAGTACTTC
.	TRBV18	TRBJ1-1	.	CASSPGHRLEAFF	TGTGCCAGCTCACCGGGACACCGACTAGAAGCTTTCTTT
.	TRBV30	TRBJ2-3	.	CAWSVLDTQYF	TGTGCCTGGAGTGTATTGGATACGCAGTATTTT
.	TRBV5-4	TRBJ2-7	.	CASSLDQGRGSYEQYF	TGTGCCAGCAGCTTGGACCAGGGAAGGGGGTCATACGAGCAGTACTTC
.	TRBV29-1	TRBJ2-3	TRBD2	CSVEGGRDYTDTQYF	TGCAGCGTTGAGGGGGGGAGGGACTACACAGATACGCAGTATTTT
.	TRBV4-2	TRBJ2-7	.	CASSQEGITLPAEQYF	TGTGCCAGCAGCCAAGAAGGGATCACCCTTCCGGCCGAGCAGTACTTC
.	TRBV11-3	TRBJ2-7	TRBD1	CASSLDPGQAKLSFPYEQYF	TGTGCCAGCAGCTTAGATCCCGGACAGGCCAAATTGAGTTTTCCTTACGAGCAGTACTTC
once	TRBV27	TRBJ1-2	.	CASSPSGQRSSNYGYTF	TGTGCCAGCAGTCCCTCCGGCCAGCGAAGTTCTAACTATGGCTACACCTTC
.	TRBV10-3	TRBJ2-5	TRBD2	CAISEARLARETQYF	TGTGCCATCAGTGAGGCCAGACTAGCCAGGGAGACCCAGTACTTC
.	TRBV29-1	TRBJ2-3	.	CSVEQSTDTQYF	TGCAGCGTGGAACAGAGCACAGATACGCAGTATTTT
.	TRBV7-9	TRBJ2-2	.	CASSLLQNTGELFF	TGTGCCAGCAGCTTATTACAAAACACCGGGGAGCTGTTTTTT
.	TRBV6-1	TRBJ1-3	.	CASSEGRAGRGRNTIYF	TGTGCCAGCAGTGAAGGGAGAGCCGGCCGGGGAAGAAACACCATATATTTT
few	TRBV2	TRBJ2-5	TRBD2	CASSGTSGNQETQYF	TGTGCCAGCAGTGGGACTAGCGGGAACCAAGAGACCCAGTACTTC
.	TRBV4-3	TRBJ2-7	TRBD2	CASSQGLSRTSVVYEQYF	TGCGCCAGCAGCCAAGGACTCTCTCGGACTAGCGTGGTCTACGAGCAGTACTTC
.	TRBV28	TRBJ1-3	TRBD1	CASSFSTGGSGNTIYF	TGTGCCAGCAGTTTTTCCACAGGGGGCTCTGGAAACACCATATATTTT
.	TRBV11-3	TRBJ2-7	.	CASSLDGYEQYF	TGTGCCAGCTCCTTGGACGGCTACGAGCAGTACTTC
.	TRBV7-2	TRBJ2-4	TRBD2	CASSLRGRASVHF	TGTGCCAGCAGCTTAAGAGGGAGGGCTTCGGTGCACTTC
.	TRBV7-9	TRBJ1-1	TRBD1	CASSSMGQGNTEAFF	TGTGCCAGCAGCTCCATGGGACAGGGGAACACTGAAGCTTTCTTT
.	TRBV9	TRBJ2-2	TRBD2	CASRAGGAGGELFF	TGTGCCAGCAGGGCGGGAGGAGCTGGCGGGGAGCTGTTTTTT
.	TRBV5-4	TRBJ1-2	TRBD1	CASSRGQGDGYTF	TGTGCCAGCAGCCGTGGACAGGGTGACGGCTACACCTTC
.	TRBV2	TRBJ2-7	.	CASKGRYEQYF	TGTGCCAGCAAGGGAAGATACGAGCAGTACTTC
.	TRBV27	TRBJ1-5	.	CASSAGADNQPQHF	TGTGCTTCCTCTGCGGGGGCGGACAATCAGCCCCAGCATTTT